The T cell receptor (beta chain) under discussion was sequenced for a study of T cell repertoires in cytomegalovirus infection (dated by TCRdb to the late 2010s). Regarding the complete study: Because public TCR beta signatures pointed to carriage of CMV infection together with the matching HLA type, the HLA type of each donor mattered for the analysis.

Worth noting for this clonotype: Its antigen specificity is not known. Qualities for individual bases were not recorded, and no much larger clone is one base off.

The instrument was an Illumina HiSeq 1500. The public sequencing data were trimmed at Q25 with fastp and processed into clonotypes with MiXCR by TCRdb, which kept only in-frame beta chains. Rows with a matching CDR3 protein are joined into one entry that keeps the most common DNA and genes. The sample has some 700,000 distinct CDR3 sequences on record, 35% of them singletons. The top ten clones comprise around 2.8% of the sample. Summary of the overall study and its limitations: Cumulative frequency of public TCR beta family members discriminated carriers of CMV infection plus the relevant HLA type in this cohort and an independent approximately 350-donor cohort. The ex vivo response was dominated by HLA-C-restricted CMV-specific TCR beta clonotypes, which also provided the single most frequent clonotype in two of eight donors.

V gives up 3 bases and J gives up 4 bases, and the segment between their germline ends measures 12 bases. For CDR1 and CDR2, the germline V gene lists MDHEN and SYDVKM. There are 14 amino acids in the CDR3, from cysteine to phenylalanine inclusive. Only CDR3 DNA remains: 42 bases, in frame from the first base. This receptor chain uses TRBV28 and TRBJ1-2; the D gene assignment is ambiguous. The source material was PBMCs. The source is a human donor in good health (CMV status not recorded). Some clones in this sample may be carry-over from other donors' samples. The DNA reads TGTGCCAGCAGTTTCGGAAACTCAGTCTATGGCTACACCTTC. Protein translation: CASSFGNSVYGYTF.